This T cell receptor beta chain is drawn from a study of T cell changes during pregnancy in multiple sclerosis. This clone was recorded only once. Profiled with immunoSEQ multiplex PCR; TCRdb holds only in-frame clones, not every one. Among tens of thousands of clones listed, roughly nine tenths were seen once. Sequences were derived from CD8+ T cells from peripheral blood mononuclear cells, sampled in the first trimester of pregnancy. The receptor was derived from a female donor in good health, enrolled as a control in a pregnancy study.

The CDR3 sequence is CASSQDWGEASNEQFF. The DNA of the CDR3 is TGTGCCAGCAGCCAAGATTGGGGGGAGGCCAGCAATGAGCAGTTCTTC. V and J are TRBV4-2 and TRBJ2-1; TRBD2 is a possible D gene (6 bases). The V end was cut by 0 bases, the J end by 6 bases, with 15 bases between. This CDR3 has 16 amino acids. Germline V gene data show CDR1 as LGHNA and CDR2 as YNFKEQ.